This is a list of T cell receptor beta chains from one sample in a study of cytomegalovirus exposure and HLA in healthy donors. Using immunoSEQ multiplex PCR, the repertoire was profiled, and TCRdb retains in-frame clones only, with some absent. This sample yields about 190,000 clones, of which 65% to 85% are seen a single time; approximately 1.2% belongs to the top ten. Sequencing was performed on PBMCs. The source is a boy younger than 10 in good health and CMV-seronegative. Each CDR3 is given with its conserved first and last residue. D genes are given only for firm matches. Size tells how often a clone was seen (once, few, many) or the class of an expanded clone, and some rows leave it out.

CASNFAGTDTQYF TGTGCCAGCAATTTCGCGGGGACAGATACGCAGTATTTT - once 13 TRBJ2-3 TRBV9
CASRQINNEKLFF TGTGCCAGCAGACAGATAAATAATGAAAAACTGTTTTTT - - 13 TRBJ1-4 TRBV27
CASSLAGAQETQYF TGTGCCAGCAGCTTAGCAGGGGCCCAAGAGACCCAGTACTTC - - 14 TRBJ2-5 TRBV7-2
CASSAVLSGNTIYF TGCGCCAGCAGCGCGGTACTCTCTGGAAACACCATATATTTT - - 14 TRBJ1-3 TRBV4-3
CASRPLDREGYGYTF TGTGCCAGCAGACCCTTGGACAGGGAGGGCTATGGCTACACCTTC TRBD1 - 15 TRBJ1-2 TRBV7-9
CASREASGSSYEQYF TGTGCCAGCAGGGAGGCTAGCGGGAGCTCCTACGAGCAGTACTTC TRBD2 - 15 TRBJ2-7 TRBV6-1
CASTLRPGDRGNTIYF TGTGCCAGCACCTTACGCCCAGGGGATCGTGGAAACACCATATATTTT - - 16 TRBJ1-3 TRBV5-5
CAWSVLSEFNTEAFF TGTGCCTGGAGTGTTTTGTCAGAATTTAACACTGAAGCTTTCTTT - - 15 TRBJ1-1 TRBV30
CASSYSGRGGPYGYTF TGTGCCAGCAGTTATTCCGGCAGGGGCGGGCCCTATGGCTACACCTTC - - 16 TRBJ1-2 TRBV6-6
CASSAQFISTDTQYF TGTGCCAGCAGCGCACAGTTTATTAGCACAGATACGCAGTATTTT - - 15 TRBJ2-3 TRBV5-4
CASSVEITGVAEAFF TGTGCCAGCAGCGTAGAAATAACAGGGGTGGCTGAAGCTTTCTTT TRBD1 once 15 TRBJ1-1 TRBV9
CASGSWTEAFF TGTGCCAGCGGCAGTTGGACTGAAGCTTTCTTT - - 11 TRBJ1-1 TRBV27
CATSRERGLADTGELFF TGTGCCACCAGCAGAGAACGAGGACTAGCAGACACCGGGGAGCTGTTTTTT TRBD2 - 17 TRBJ2-2 TRBV15
CATSGRAMEGNTIYF TGTGCCACCAGCGGGAGGGCTATGGAGGGAAACACCATATATTTT - - 15 TRBJ1-3 TRBV15
CASSYSDSGYGYTF TGTGCCAGCAGTTACTCGGACAGCGGCTATGGCTACACCTTC - - 14 TRBJ1-2 TRBV6-6
CASSPFSGSSYEQYF TGTGCCAGCAGTCCCTTTAGCGGGAGCTCCTACGAGCAGTACTTC TRBD2 - 15 TRBJ2-7 TRBV6-5
CASRSLTDTTNEKLFF TGTGCCAGCAGAAGTTTAACGGACACAACTAATGAAAAACTGTTTTTT - few 16 TRBJ1-4 TRBV7-8
CASSELAGGDTQYF TGTGCCAGCAGTGAGTTAGCGGGGGGAGATACGCAGTATTTT TRBD2 - 14 TRBJ2-3 TRBV6-1
CASSSSTRTDTQYF TGTGCCAGCAGCTCGTCAACACGCACAGATACGCAGTATTTT - few 14 TRBJ2-3 TRBV7-9
CASSSNLDRHGYTF TGTGCCAGCAGCTCGAACTTAGACAGGCATGGCTACACCTTC - few 14 TRBJ1-2 TRBV5-6
CASGEQLNYGYTF TGTGCCAGCGGCGAACAGCTGAACTATGGCTACACCTTC - few 13 TRBJ1-2 TRBV7-2
CASSPAGSEQFF TGTGCCAGCAGCCCGGCGGGGTCTGAGCAGTTCTTC - - 12 TRBJ2-1 TRBV5-5
CASRSTGNEKLFF TGTGCCAGCAGGTCTACAGGGAATGAAAAACTGTTTTTT - - 13 TRBJ1-4 TRBV6-5
CASSQDLGRGTDTQYF TGTGCCAGCAGCCAAGATCTGGGAAGGGGGACAGATACGCAGTATTTT - - 16 TRBJ2-3 TRBV4-2
CASSPGLARGDTQYF TGTGCCAGCAGCCCAGGACTAGCGAGAGGAGATACGCAGTATTTT TRBD2 - 15 TRBJ2-3 TRBV7-2
CASSLVLAGGSTDTQYF TGTGCCAGCAGCTTAGTCTTAGCGGGAGGTAGCACAGATACGCAGTATTTT TRBD2 - 17 TRBJ2-3 TRBV7-2
CASSMVGGNDEQYF TGTGCCAGTAGTATGGTAGGGGGAAATGATGAGCAGTACTTC - - 14 TRBJ2-7 TRBV19
CASSFRNREEKLFF TGTGCCAGCAGCTTCCGCAACAGGGAGGAAAAACTGTTTTTT - - 14 TRBJ1-4 TRBV7-9
CASSPEGSGDYEQYF TGTGCCAGCAGCCCCGAGGGTAGCGGGGACTACGAGCAGTACTTC TRBD2 - 15 TRBJ2-7 TRBV5-4
CSVEGQTSGRRYEQYF TGCAGCGTTGAAGGCCAGACTAGCGGGAGACGGTACGAGCAGTACTTC TRBD2 - 16 TRBJ2-7 TRBV29-1
CASGPGTGVANTEAFF TGTGCTAGTGGTCCCGGGACAGGGGTCGCAAACACTGAAGCTTTCTTT TRBD1 - 16 TRBJ1-1 TRBV12-5
CASSQDGGGGVLTDTQYF TGCGCCAGCAGCCAAGATGGGGGCGGGGGGGTCCTCACAGATACGCAGTATTTT TRBD2 - 18 TRBJ2-3 TRBV4-3
CASSQGSPRDTQYF TGTGCCAGCAGCCAGGGAAGCCCAAGAGATACGCAGTATTTT - - 14 TRBJ2-3 TRBV11-2
CAYQTGGANEQYF TGTGCCTACCAGACAGGGGGCGCAAACGAGCAGTACTTC TRBD1 - 13 TRBJ2-7 TRBV30
CASSLTRPTYNEQFF TGTGCCAGCTCACTAACTCGGCCCACCTACAATGAGCAGTTCTTC - - 15 TRBJ2-1 TRBV2
CASSSEDNTDTQYF TGTGCCAGCAGCTCCGAGGATAACACAGATACGCAGTATTTT - - 14 TRBJ2-3 TRBV9
CASSLPWDSSGNTIYF TGTGCCAGTAGTCTACCCTGGGACAGCTCTGGAAACACCATATATTTT TRBD1 - 16 TRBJ1-3 TRBV19
CASSALDQGQGSDMNTEAFF TGCGCCAGCAGTGCGTTAGACCAAGGACAGGGATCTGACATGAACACTGAAGCTTTCTTT TRBD1 - 20 TRBJ1-1 TRBV10-1
CASSVWGAGGPNTQYF TGTGCCAGCAGCGTCTGGGGGGCGGGAGGGCCAAATACGCAGTATTTT TRBD2 - 16 TRBJ2-3 TRBV5-4
CASSATGGYNSPLHF TGTGCCAGCAGCGCTACAGGGGGGTATAATTCACCCCTCCACTTT TRBD1 - 15 TRBJ1-6 TRBV9
CASSQDRTISNQPQHF TGCGCCAGCAGCCAAGACCGAACAATTAGCAATCAGCCCCAGCATTTT - - 16 TRBJ1-5 TRBV4-1
CASSQDHDFHTGELFF TGCGCCAGCAGCCAAGACCATGACTTCCACACCGGGGAGCTGTTTTTT - - 16 TRBJ2-2 TRBV4-3
CASSITGITGNTIYF TGTGCCAGTAGTATTACAGGTATAACAGGAAACACCATATATTTT - - 15 TRBJ1-3 TRBV19
CSVEEARRQGSSEQFF TGCAGCGTTGAAGAGGCCCGAAGACAGGGAAGTAGTGAGCAGTTCTTC TRBD1 - 16 TRBJ2-1 TRBV29-1
CASSLLAGVSTDTQYF TGTGCCAGCAGCTTACTAGCGGGGGTAAGCACAGATACGCAGTATTTT TRBD2 few 16 TRBJ2-3 TRBV7-2
CASSLWVPGVVATEAFF TGTGCCAGCAGTTTATGGGTGCCAGGGGTTGTGGCAACTGAAGCTTTCTTT - - 17 TRBJ1-1 TRBV27
CAISESEGRGKNIQYF TGTGCCATCAGTGAGTCAGAGGGCAGGGGCAAAAACATTCAGTACTTC - - 16 TRBJ2-4 TRBV10-3
CASSPWAGGGFNEQFF TGTGCCAGCAGCCCCTGGGCTGGAGGCGGGTTCAATGAGCAGTTCTTC - - 16 TRBJ2-1 TRBV16
CASRKAASGRPLHF TGTGCCAGCAGAAAGGCGGCCTCGGGTAGGCCCCTCCACTTT - - 14 TRBJ1-6 TRBV11-2
CASKTGTGDTGELFF TGTGCCAGCAAAACCGGGACAGGGGACACCGGGGAGCTGTTTTTT TRBD1 once 15 TRBJ2-2 TRBV7-2
CASSAPSRGGLETQYF TGTGCCAGCAGCGCCCCATCGAGAGGGGGCTTGGAGACCCAGTACTTC TRBD1 - 16 TRBJ2-5 TRBV9
CASSFQGSGETQYF TGTGCCAGCAGTTTCCAGGGGTCAGGGGAGACCCAGTACTTC - once 14 TRBJ2-5 TRBV6-5
CASSKQGAETQYF TGTGCCAGCAGCAAACAGGGCGCGGAGACCCAGTACTTC - - 13 TRBJ2-5 TRBV7-2
CASSPREGLGTQYF TGTGCCAGCAGCCCACGGGAGGGCCTGGGGACGCAGTATTTT TRBD2 - 14 TRBJ2-3 TRBV7-2
CASRRGHNTEAFF TGTGCCAGCAGGAGGGGGCACAACACTGAAGCTTTCTTT TRBD1 - 13 TRBJ1-1 TRBV6-1
CASSKIPGQGKSGELFF TGTGCCAGCAGCAAGATCCCGGGACAGGGAAAATCCGGGGAGCTGTTTTTT TRBD1 once 17 TRBJ2-2 TRBV25-1
CASSSPGQNNYGYTF TGTGCCAGCAGTTCCCCGGGACAGAATAACTATGGCTACACCTTC TRBD1 - 15 TRBJ1-2 TRBV27